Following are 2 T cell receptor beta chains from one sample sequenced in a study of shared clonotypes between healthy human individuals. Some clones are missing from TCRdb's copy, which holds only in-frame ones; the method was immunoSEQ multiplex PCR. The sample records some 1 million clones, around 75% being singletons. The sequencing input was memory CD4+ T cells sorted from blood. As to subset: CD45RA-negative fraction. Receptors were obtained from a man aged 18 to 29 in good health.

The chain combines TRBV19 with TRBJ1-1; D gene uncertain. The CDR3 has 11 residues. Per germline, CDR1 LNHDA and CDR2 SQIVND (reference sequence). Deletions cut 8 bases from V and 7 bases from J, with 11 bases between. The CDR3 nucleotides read TGTGCCAGTCATGGCGGCGGTGAAGCTTTCTTT. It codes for CASHGGGEAFF.

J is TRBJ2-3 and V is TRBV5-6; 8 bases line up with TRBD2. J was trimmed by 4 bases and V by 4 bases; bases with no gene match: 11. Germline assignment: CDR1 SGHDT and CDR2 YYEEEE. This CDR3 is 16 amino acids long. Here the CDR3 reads CASSTGTGGKADTQYF. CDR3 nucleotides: TGTGCCAGCAGCACCGGGACGGGAGGGAAAGCAGATACGCAGTATTTT. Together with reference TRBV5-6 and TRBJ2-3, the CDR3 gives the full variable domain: DAGVTQSPTHLIKTRGQQVTLRCSPKSGHDTVSWYQQALGQGPQFIFQYYEEEERQRGNFPDRFSGHQFPNYSSELNVNALLLGDSALYLCASSTGTGGKADTQYFGPGTRLTVL.